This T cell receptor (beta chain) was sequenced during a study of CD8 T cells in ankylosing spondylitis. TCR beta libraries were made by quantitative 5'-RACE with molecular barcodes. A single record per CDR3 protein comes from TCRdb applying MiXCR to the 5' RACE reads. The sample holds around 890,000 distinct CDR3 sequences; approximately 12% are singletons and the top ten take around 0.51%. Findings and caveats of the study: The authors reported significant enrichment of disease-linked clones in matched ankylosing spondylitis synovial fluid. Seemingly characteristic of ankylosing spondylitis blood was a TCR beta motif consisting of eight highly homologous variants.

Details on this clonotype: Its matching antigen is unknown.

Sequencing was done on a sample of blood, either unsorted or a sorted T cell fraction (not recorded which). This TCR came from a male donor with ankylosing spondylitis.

The CDR3 sequence: CASSLWSGGEKLFF. The DNA of the CDR3 is TGTGCCAGCAGTTTATGGTCAGGTGGAGAAAAACTGTTTTTT. V usage is TRBV27 and J usage is TRBJ1-4, with no clear D. The CDR3 has 14 residues. Trimming took off 1 base at V and 8 bases at J, with 11 bases between the two ends. Germline lookup yields CDR1 MNHEY and CDR2 SMNVEV (reference sequence).